A selection of T cell receptor beta chains follows, all from one sample in a study of T cells in localized non-small cell lung cancer. Sequencing used immunoSEQ multiplex PCR; TCRdb keeps in-frame clones, though not all of them. The sample contains more than 8,000 clones, roughly 59% of which appear only once. The sequences come from lymph node tissue, collected before any cancer treatment. The origin of the receptors is a male donor aged 60 or over with stage I squamous cell lung carcinoma. Both conserved end residues are part of each CDR3. The order of the fields is J gene, V gene, D gene, clone size, CDR3 DNA, CDR3 protein. D genes are given only for firm matches. Clone size appears in some rows only: once, few, many, or a class for an expanded clone.

TRBJ1-4 | TRBV6-8 | - | - | TGTGCCAGCAGTTACAGCGCAACTAATGAAAAACTGTTTTTT | CASSYSATNEKLFF
TRBJ1-1 | TRBV6-9 | - | few | TGTGCCAGCAGCGCGAACACTGAAGCTTTCTTT | CASSANTEAFF
TRBJ2-1 | TRBV18 | - | - | TGTGCCAGCTCACCACCGGCGGGGGAGCAGTTCTTC | CASSPPAGEQFF
TRBJ1-1 | TRBV6-8 | TRBD1 | few | TGTGCCAGCAGGGGACAGGGGGTTTCGGCTGAAGCTTTCTTT | CASRGQGVSAEAFF
TRBJ2-3 | TRBV12-5 | - | few | TGTGCTAGTGGTTTCGACCGTAGCACAGATACGCAGTATTTT | CASGFDRSTDTQYF
TRBJ2-1 | TRBV29-1 | TRBD1 | - | TGCAGCGTTGTACAGGGGGCAAGCTCCTACAATGAGCAGTTCTTC | CSVVQGASSYNEQFF
TRBJ2-2 | TRBV18 | - | - | TGTGCCAGCTCACCATCCGGAAGCACCGGGGAGCTGTTTTTT | CASSPSGSTGELFF
TRBJ2-1 | TRBV9 | TRBD1 | - | TGTGCCAGCCAACGGGGACAGGGCTACAATGAGCAGTTCTTC | CASQRGQGYNEQFF
TRBJ1-2 | TRBV28 | TRBD1 | few | TGTGCCAGCAGACAGGGGACGTATGGCTACACCTTC | CASRQGTYGYTF
TRBJ2-2 | TRBV18 | TRBD1 | - | TGTGCCAGCTCACCACGACAGGGCGCGGACACCGGGGAGCTGTTTTTT | CASSPRQGADTGELFF
TRBJ2-7 | TRBV6-8 | - | few | TGTGCCAGCAGTTCCAGGGGGGGGCAAGAGAACGAGCAGTACTTC | CASSSRGGQENEQYF
TRBJ1-4 | TRBV4-1 | - | - | TGCGCCAGCAGCCAGGGAACCGCTGGTTATGAAAAACTGTTTTTT | CASSQGTAGYEKLFF
TRBJ2-7 | TRBV19 | - | - | TGTGCCAGTAGCAGGGGTTTAAGCGAGCAGTACTTC | CASSRGLSEQYF
TRBJ2-1 | TRBV28 | TRBD2 | - | TGTGCCAGCAGTTTGACTAGCGAGTACAATGAGCAGTTCTTC | CASSLTSEYNEQFF
TRBJ1-1 | TRBV6-8 | - | - | TGTGCCAGCAGCCGGGAGAACACTGAAGCTTTCTTT | CASSRENTEAFF
TRBJ2-7 | TRBV6-8 | TRBD1 | few | TGTGCCAGCAGTGTCACAGGGGATACCTACGAGCAGTACTTC | CASSVTGDTYEQYF
TRBJ2-6 | TRBV28 | - | - | TGTGCCAGCTATTCAGACTCTGGGGCCAACGTCCTGACTTTC | CASYSDSGANVLTF
TRBJ2-7 | TRBV6-1 | TRBD2 | - | TGTGCCAGCAGTGAAGTTGTCCTAGCGGACTCCTACGAGCAGTACTTC | CASSEVVLADSYEQYF
TRBJ1-1 | TRBV6-8 | TRBD1 | - | TGTGCCATCTCAGATTGGGGCAGGGGGCTTGACACTGAAGCTTTCTTT | CAISDWGRGLDTEAFF
TRBJ1-3 | TRBV19 | - | - | TGTGCCAGTAGTATAGAGGTCGGGACCCTATATTTT | CASSIEVGTLYF
TRBJ2-4 | TRBV30 | - | once | TGTGCCTGCCAGGGAAGCAAAAACATTCAGTACTTC | CACQGSKNIQYF
TRBJ1-2 | TRBV28 | - | - | TGTGCCAGCAGACTAGGGGCCCGTGGCTACACCTTC | CASRLGARGYTF
TRBJ1-1 | TRBV19 | TRBD1 | - | TGTGCCAGTAGCCCGACAGGGCAGAACACTGAAGCTTTCTTT | CASSPTGQNTEAFF
TRBJ1-4 | TRBV4-1 | TRBD1 | - | TGCGCCAGCAGCCTCCGGGACAGTAATGAAAAACTGTTTTTT | CASSLRDSNEKLFF
TRBJ2-1 | TRBV6-8 | TRBD1 | - | TGTGCCAGCAGCAGCAGGGGGTCGGACAATGAGCAGTTCTTC | CASSSRGSDNEQFF
TRBJ1-4 | TRBV30 | - | - | TGTGCCTGGAGAAGTAGCAGGAATGAAAAACTGTTTTTT | CAWRSSRNEKLFF
TRBJ1-1 | TRBV11-3 | TRBD1 | - | TGTGCCAGCAGCTTTAAAGCAGGGGGTGGTACTGAAGCTTTCTTT | CASSFKAGGGTEAFF
TRBJ2-3 | TRBV12-5 | TRBD1 | - | TGTGCTAGTGCAAGGGACAGAAGCACAGATACGCAGTATTTT | CASARDRSTDTQYF
TRBJ2-2 | TRBV19 | - | few | TGTGCCAGTAGTAGGGCAGCAGGGACCGGGACCGGGGAGCTGTTTTTT | CASSRAAGTGTGELFF
TRBJ2-2 | TRBV9 | - | - | TGTGCCAGCAGCGTAGGCCTGACGGGAGTTGCCGGGGAGCTGTTTTTT | CASSVGLTGVAGELFF
TRBJ2-3 | TRBV18 | - | - | TGTGCCAGCTCCTCCGCTAACATAGATACGCAGTATTTT | CASSSANIDTQYF
TRBJ1-2 | TRBV10-2 | - | - | TGCGCCAGCAGTGACGGGCGGGGTGGCTACACCTTC | CASSDGRGGYTF
TRBJ1-1 | TRBV6-8 | - | few | TGTGCCAGCAGCCCCGATGCTGCCAGGGGTGAAGCTTTCTTT | CASSPDAARGEAFF
TRBJ1-4 | TRBV28 | TRBD1 | - | TGTGCCAGCAGTCCACCGGGACAGGCCCCCCTCATTTTT | CASSPPGQAPLIF
TRBJ2-7 | TRBV19 | - | - | TGTGCCAGTAGTCTCGGACTACCTGCCTACGAGCAGTACTTC | CASSLGLPAYEQYF
TRBJ1-3 | TRBV9 | - | few | TGTGCCAGCAGCTCGGTGTCGTCCTCTGGAAACACCATATATTTT | CASSSVSSSGNTIYF
TRBJ2-1 | TRBV12-5 | TRBD2 | - | TGTGCTAGCGGACTAGCGGGAGGCAATGAGCAGTTCTTC | CASGLAGGNEQFF
TRBJ2-5 | TRBV12-5 | TRBD2 | - | TGTGCTAGTGGCCCTGGACTAGCGGTTTTTCAAGAGACCCAGTACTTC | CASGPGLAVFQETQYF
TRBJ2-7 | TRBV6-8 | TRBD1 | few | TGTGCCAGCAGAGAGGGCCAGGGGGAGAGAATGTACTTC | CASREGQGERMYF
TRBJ2-3 | TRBV9 | - | - | TGTGCCAGCAGCACAGGGTCCCCGTGGGATACGCAGTATTTT | CASSTGSPWDTQYF
TRBJ2-1 | TRBV15 | TRBD2 | - | TGTGCCACCAGCTCTCCTGGGGCTAGCGGGAATCTTTACAATGAGCAGTTCTTC | CATSSPGASGNLYNEQFF
TRBJ1-4 | TRBV7-5 | - | - | TGTGCCAGCAGCTTGGGACAGGGGGATGAAAAACTGTTTTTT | CASSLGQGDEKLFF
TRBJ1-1 | TRBV6-8 | - | few | TGTGCCAGCAGTTACATTACCGGGACACAAAAGAACACTGAAGCTTTCTTT | CASSYITGTQKNTEAFF
TRBJ2-7 | TRBV18 | TRBD2 | - | TGTGCCAGCTCATCCGGGACTAGCGGGAGGGCCTCCTACGAGCAGTACTTC | CASSSGTSGRASYEQYF
TRBJ1-1 | TRBV28 | - | - | TGTGCCAGCAGTTTACCCTCGGCAGGGTTTGAGGCTTTCTTT | CASSLPSAGFEAFF
TRBJ1-3 | TRBV7-7 | - | few | TGTGCCAGCAGCCGTGAGAGCTCTGGAAACACCATATATTTT | CASSRESSGNTIYF
TRBJ1-5 | TRBV28 | - | - | TGTGCCAGCAGTCCCGGGGGGAGAGATAGCAATCAGCCCCAGCATTTT | CASSPGGRDSNQPQHF
TRBJ2-5 | TRBV10-2 | - | - | TGCGCCAGCAGTCCCCGGCCCCAAGAGACCCAGTACTTC | CASSPRPQETQYF
TRBJ2-1 | TRBV11-3 | - | few | TGTGCCAGCAGCTCAACAGGGTTCAACAATGAGCAGTTCTTC | CASSSTGFNNEQFF
TRBJ2-3 | TRBV27 | - | once | TGTGCGACTTCGGACCGGTCCCCCGAGGGGATGCCAGATACGCAGTATTTT | CATSDRSPEGMPDTQYF
TRBJ2-5 | TRBV18 | - | - | TGTGCCAGCTCACCTTTTCTGGGGGGCGCCGGGGAGACCCAGTACTTC | CASSPFLGGAGETQYF
TRBJ2-5 | TRBV6-8 | TRBD1 | few | TGTGCCAGCGCCACAGGGGCATCGGAGACCCAGTACTTC | CASATGASETQYF
TRBJ1-4 | TRBV15 | - | - | TGTGCCACCAGCAGCCGATGGGGGGCGCTTAGGGAAAAACTGTTTTTT | CATSSRWGALREKLFF
TRBJ2-3 | TRBV11-3 | - | - | TGTGCCAGCAGCTTGCCTGGCCCACTGGATACGCAGTATTTT | CASSLPGPLDTQYF
TRBJ2-7 | TRBV6-8 | TRBD2 | - | TGTGCCAGCAGTCCCGAACTAGCGGGGGTTTACGAGCAGTACTTC | CASSPELAGVYEQYF